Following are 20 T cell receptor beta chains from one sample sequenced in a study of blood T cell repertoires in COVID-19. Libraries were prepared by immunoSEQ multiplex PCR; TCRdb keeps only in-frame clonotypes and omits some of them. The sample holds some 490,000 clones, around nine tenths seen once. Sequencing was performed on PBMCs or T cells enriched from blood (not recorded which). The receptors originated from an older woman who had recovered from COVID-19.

CDR3 nucleotides: TGTGCCGTACAGCGGACAGACTCCACAGATACGCAGTATTTT. Its translation is CAVQRTDSTDTQYF. V gene TRBV10-3 combines with J gene TRBJ2-3; D might be TRBD1 (6 bases). The germline V gene has CDR1 ENHRY and CDR2 SYGVKD. The CDR3 length is 14 residues. V was pared by 11 bases and J by 2 bases, with 17 bases between.

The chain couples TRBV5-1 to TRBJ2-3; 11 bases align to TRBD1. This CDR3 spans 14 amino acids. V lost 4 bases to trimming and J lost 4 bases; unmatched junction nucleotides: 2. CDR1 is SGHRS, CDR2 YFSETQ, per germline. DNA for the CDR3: TGCGCCAGCAGCATGGGACAGGGGGCAGATACGCAGTATTTT. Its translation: CASSMGQGADTQYF.

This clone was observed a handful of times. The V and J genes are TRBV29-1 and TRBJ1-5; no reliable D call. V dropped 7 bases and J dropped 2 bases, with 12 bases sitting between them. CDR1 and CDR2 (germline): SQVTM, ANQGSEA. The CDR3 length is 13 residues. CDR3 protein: CSAARGGNQPQHF. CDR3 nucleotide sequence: TGCAGCGCCGCGCGGGGAGGCAATCAGCCCCAGCATTTT.

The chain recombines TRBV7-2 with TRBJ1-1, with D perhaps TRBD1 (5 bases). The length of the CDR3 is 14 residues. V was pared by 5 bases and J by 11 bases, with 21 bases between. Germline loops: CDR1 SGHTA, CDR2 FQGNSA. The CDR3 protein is CASSGRQLVVGAFF. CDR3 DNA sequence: TGTGCCAGCAGCGGACGACAGTTAGTCGTCGGGGCTTTCTTT.

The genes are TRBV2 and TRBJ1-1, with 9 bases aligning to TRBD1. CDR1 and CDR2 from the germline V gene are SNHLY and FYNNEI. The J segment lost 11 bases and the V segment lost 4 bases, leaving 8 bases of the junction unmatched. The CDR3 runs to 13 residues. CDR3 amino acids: CASSASTGGRAFF. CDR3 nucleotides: TGTGCCAGCAGTGCTTCGACAGGGGGGAGGGCTTTCTTT.

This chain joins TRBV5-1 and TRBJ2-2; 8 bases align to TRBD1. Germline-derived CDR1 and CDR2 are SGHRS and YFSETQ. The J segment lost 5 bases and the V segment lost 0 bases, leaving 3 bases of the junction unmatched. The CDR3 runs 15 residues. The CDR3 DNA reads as TGCGCCAGCAGCTTGGGGACAGGGACGACCGGGGAGCTGTTTTTT. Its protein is CASSLGTGTTGELFF. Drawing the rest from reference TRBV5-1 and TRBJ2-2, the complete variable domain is KAGVTQTPRYLIKTRGQQVTLSCSPISGHRSVSWYQQTPGQGLQFLFEYFSETQRNKGNFPGRFSGRQFSNSRSEMNVSTLELGDSALYLCASSLGTGTTGELFFGEGSRLTVL.

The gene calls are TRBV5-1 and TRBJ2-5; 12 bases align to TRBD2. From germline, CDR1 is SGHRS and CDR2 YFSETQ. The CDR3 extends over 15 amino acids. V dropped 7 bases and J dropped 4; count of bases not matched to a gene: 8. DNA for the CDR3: TGCGCCAGCGCCACTAGCGGGGGGAGAGGAGAGACCCAGTACTTC. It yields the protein CASATSGGRGETQYF.

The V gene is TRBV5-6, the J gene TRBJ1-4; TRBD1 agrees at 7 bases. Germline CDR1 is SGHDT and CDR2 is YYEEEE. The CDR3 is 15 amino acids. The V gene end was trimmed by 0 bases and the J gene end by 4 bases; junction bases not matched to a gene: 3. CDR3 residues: CASSLVAGGNEKLFF. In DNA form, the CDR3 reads TGTGCCAGCAGCTTGGTTGCAGGGGGTAATGAAAAACTGTTTTTT.

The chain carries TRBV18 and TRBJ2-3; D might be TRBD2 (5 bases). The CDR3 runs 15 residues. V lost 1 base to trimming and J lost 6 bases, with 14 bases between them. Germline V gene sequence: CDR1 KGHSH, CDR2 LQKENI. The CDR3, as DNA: TGTGCCAGCTCACCACGCAACGCCCCGGGGGATACGCAGTATTTT. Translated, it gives CASSPRNAPGDTQYF.

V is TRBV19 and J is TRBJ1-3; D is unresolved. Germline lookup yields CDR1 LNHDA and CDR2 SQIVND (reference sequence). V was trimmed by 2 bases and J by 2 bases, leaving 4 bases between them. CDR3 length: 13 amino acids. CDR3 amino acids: CASSIYPGNTIYF. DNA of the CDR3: TGTGCCAGTAGTATATATCCTGGAAACACCATATATTTT. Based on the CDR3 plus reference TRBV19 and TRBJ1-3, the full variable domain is DGGITQSPKYLFRKEGQNVTLSCEQNLNHDAMYWYRQDPGQGLRLIYYSQIVNDFQKGDIAEGYSVSREKKESFPLTVTSAQKNPTAFYLCASSIYPGNTIYFGEGSWLTVV.

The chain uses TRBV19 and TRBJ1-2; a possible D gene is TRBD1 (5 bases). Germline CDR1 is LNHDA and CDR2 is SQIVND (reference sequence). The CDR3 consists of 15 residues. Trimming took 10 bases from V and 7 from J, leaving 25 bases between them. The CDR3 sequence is CATTDTGRFGIGYTF. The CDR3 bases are TGTGCCACTACGGACACTGGGCGATTCGGTATTGGCTACACCTTC. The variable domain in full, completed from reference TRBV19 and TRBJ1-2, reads DGGITQSPKYLFRKEGQNVTLSCEQNLNHDAMYWYRQDPGQGLRLIYYSQIVNDFQKGDIAEGYSVSREKKESFPLTVTSAQKNPTAFYLCATTDTGRFGIGYTFGSGTRLTVV.

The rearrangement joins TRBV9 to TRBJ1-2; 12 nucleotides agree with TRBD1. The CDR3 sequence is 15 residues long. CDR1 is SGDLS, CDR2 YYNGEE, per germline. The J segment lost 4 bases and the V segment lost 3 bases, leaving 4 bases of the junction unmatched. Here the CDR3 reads CASSAGTGGIYGYTF. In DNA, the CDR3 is TGTGCCAGCAGCGCGGGGACAGGGGGCATCTATGGCTACACCTTC. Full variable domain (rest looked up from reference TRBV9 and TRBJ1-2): DSGVTQTPKHLITATGQRVTLRCSPRSGDLSVYWYQQSLDQGLQFLIQYYNGEERAKGNILERFSAQQFPDLHSELNLSSLELGDSALYFCASSAGTGGIYGYTFGSGTRLTVV.

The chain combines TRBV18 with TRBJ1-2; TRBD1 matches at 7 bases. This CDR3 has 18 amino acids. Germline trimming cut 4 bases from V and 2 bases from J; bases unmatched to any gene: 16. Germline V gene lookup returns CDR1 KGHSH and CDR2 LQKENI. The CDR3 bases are TGTGCCAGCTCACTTCTACCTACAGGGGAAGCTTCCAACTATGGCTACACCTTC. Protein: CASSLLPTGEASNYGYTF.

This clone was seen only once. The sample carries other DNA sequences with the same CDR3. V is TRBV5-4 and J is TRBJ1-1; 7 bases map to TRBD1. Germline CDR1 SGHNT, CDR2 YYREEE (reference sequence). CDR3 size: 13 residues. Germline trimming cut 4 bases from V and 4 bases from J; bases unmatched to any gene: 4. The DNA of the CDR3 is TGTGCCAGCAGCGTCCAGGGGGGCACTGAAGCTTTCTTT. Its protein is CASSVQGGTEAFF.

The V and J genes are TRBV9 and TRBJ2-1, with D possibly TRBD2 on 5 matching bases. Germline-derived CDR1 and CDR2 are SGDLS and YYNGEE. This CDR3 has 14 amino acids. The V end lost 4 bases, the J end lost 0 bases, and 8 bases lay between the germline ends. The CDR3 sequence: CASSLTSSYNEQFF. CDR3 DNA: TGTGCCAGCAGCCTAACTAGCTCCTACAATGAGCAGTTCTTC.

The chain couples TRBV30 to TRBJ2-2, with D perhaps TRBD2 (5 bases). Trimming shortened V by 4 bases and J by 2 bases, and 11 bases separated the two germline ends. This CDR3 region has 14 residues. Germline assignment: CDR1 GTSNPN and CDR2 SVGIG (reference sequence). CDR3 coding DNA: TGTGCCTGGACCACTAGTTTCAACACCGGGGAGCTGTTTTTT. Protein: CAWTTSFNTGELFF.

The CDR3 nucleotides are TGTGCCAGCAGCTTGGACGGGTTGTACACTGAAGCTTTCTTT. This translates into CASSLDGLYTEAFF. The chain couples TRBV5-6 to TRBJ1-1; D remains ambiguous. This CDR3 is 14 amino acids long. CDR1 SGHDT and CDR2 YYEEEE come from the germline V gene. Trimming pared 0 bases from V and 3 bases from J, leaving 9 bases between.

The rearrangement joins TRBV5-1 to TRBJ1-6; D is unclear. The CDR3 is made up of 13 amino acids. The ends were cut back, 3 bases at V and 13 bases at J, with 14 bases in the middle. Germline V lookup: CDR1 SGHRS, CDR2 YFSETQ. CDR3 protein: CASSSEGPDPLHF. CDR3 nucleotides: TGCGCCAGCAGCTCTGAGGGCCCGGACCCCCTCCACTTT.

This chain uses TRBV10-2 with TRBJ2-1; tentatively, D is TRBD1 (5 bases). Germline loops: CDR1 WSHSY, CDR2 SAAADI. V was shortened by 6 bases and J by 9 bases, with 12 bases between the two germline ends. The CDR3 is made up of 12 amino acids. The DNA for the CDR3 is TGCGCCAGCAGCCACATGCAGGGTGAGCAGTTCTTC. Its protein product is CASSHMQGEQFF.

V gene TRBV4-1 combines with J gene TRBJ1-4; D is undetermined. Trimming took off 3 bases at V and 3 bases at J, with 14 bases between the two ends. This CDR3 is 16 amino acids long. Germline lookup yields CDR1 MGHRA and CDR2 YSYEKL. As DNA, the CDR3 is TGCGCCAGCAGCCAGGGTGGGAGAGGTGCTAATGAAAAACTGTTTTTT. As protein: CASSQGGRGANEKLFF.